The 7 T cell receptor beta chains presented below share a single source sample, sequenced in a study of cytomegalovirus exposure and HLA in healthy donors. PCR employed 60 Vbeta and 13 Jbeta primers. Sequencing was performed with immunoSEQ multiplex PCR; in TCRdb, only in-frame clones are kept and a portion is missing. The record lists approximately 60,000 clones, of which the ten most abundant hold approximately 5.1%. Source material: PBMCs. The origin of the receptors is a man between 25 and 39 years old in good health and CMV-seropositive.

As to this clone: The junction departs from germline at one end; a sequencing error may be responsible. V gene TRBV6-1 combines with J gene TRBJ2-1; 9 nucleotides match TRBD2. The CDR3 is made up of 21 amino acids. Germline CDR1 and CDR2: MNHNS and SASEGT. The chain's CDR3 is CASSEAGPGTSNMGSDNEQFF. CDR3 DNA: TGTGCCAGCAGTGAAGCAGGACCCGGGACTAGCAACATGGGCTCCGACAATGAGCAGTTCTTC.

This chain uses TRBV25-1 with TRBJ2-2, with TRBD1 as a possible D gene (5 bases). The length of the CDR3 is 12 residues. V gave up 8 bases and J gave up 5 bases, with 9 bases separating them. Germline assignment: CDR1 MGHDK and CDR2 SYGVNS. This CDR3 is CASATETGELFF. CDR3 DNA sequence: TGTGCCAGCGCGACAGAGACCGGGGAGCTGTTTTTT.

The rearrangement links TRBV18 to TRBJ2-5; D possibly corresponds to TRBD1 (5 bases). Germline CDR1 and CDR2: KGHSH and LQKENI. This CDR3 is 14 amino acids long. With 2 bases removed from V and 1 base from J, the gap between germline ends came to 8 bases. The CDR3 sequence: CASSPRTTQETQYF. The CDR3 region has the DNA TGTGCCAGCTCACCAAGGACAACCCAAGAGACCCAGTACTTC.

The chain employs TRBV5-6 and TRBJ2-3, with 9 bases identical to TRBD1. Germline CDR1 and CDR2: SGHDT and YYEEEE. V gave up 4 bases and J gave up 4 bases; unmatched junction bases: 13. CDR3 length: 17 amino acids. CDR3 sequence (DNA): TGTGCCAGCAGCGCGCCGGTTGGGACAGGGTCGGCAGATACGCAGTATTTT. It specifies CASSAPVGTGSADTQYF.

The J gene is TRBJ1-5, the V gene TRBV4-1; maybe TRBD1 (5 bases). Germline V gene sequence: CDR1 MGHRA, CDR2 YSYEKL. The CDR3 totals 14 residues. Trimming stripped 0 bases from V and 9 bases from J, with 12 bases between. The CDR3 nucleotides read TGCGCCAGCAGCCAAGAAGCGGGGGGATGGCCCCAGCATTTT. This codes for CASSQEAGGWPQHF.

The V call is TRBV2, the J call TRBJ1-2; D is perhaps TRBD1 (6 bases). V was clipped by 4 bases and J by 4 bases, with 13 bases between them. This CDR3 region has 14 residues. In germline, CDR1 is SNHLY, CDR2 FYNNEI. CDR3 residues: CASSVNRDSYGYTF. CDR3 DNA: TGTGCCAGCAGTGTAAACAGGGATTCCTATGGCTACACCTTC.

This chain uses TRBV5-1 with TRBJ2-3, with 10 bases identical to TRBD2. Looked up from germline, CDR1 is SGHRS and CDR2 is YFSETQ. After removal of 7 bases from V and 0 bases from J, the junction contained 2 bases not matched to a gene. The CDR3 covers 14 residues. This chain's CDR3 is CASGLAASTDTQYF. For the CDR3, the DNA is TGCGCCAGCGGACTAGCGGCCAGCACAGATACGCAGTATTTT.